The 18 T cell receptor beta chains presented below share a single source sample, sequenced in a study of cytomegalovirus exposure and HLA in healthy donors. PCR involved 60 Vbeta and 13 Jbeta primers. Some clones are missing from TCRdb's copy, which holds only in-frame ones; the method was immunoSEQ multiplex PCR. Here the sample spans 310,000 or so clones, about 87% being singletons. The sample consisted of PBMCs. The source of these receptors is a woman younger than 35 in good health and CMV-seronegative.

As regards this clone: The junction differs from germline at one of its ends, possibly a read error. The rearrangement joins TRBV7-9 to TRBJ1-1; D call uncertain. CDR1 is SEHNR and CDR2 is FQNEAQ in the germline V gene (reference sequence). CDR3 length: 11 amino acids. The CDR3 spells CSSSPRDEAFF. CDR3 coding DNA: TGTTCCAGCAGCCCCCGGGATGAAGCTTTCTTT.

This sequence joins TRBV2 and TRBJ2-3, with TRBD2 identical over 10 bases. J was trimmed by 2 bases and V by 4 bases; bases with no gene match: 3. CDR1 is SNHLY, CDR2 FYNNEI, per germline. The CDR3 runs 15 residues. This chain's CDR3 is CASSGTSGYTDTQYF. CDR3 DNA: TGTGCCAGCAGTGGGACTAGCGGATACACAGATACGCAGTATTTT.

The chain uses TRBV6-5 and TRBJ1-2; TRBD1 matches at 7 bases. The V gene end was trimmed by 0 bases and the J gene end by 4 bases; junction bases not matched to a gene: 5. Germline values: CDR1 MNHEY, CDR2 SVGAGI. This CDR3 comprises 15 residues. CDR3 coding DNA: TGTGCCAGCAGTTACTCGGGGACAGATTTCTATGGCTACACCTTC. Its translation is CASSYSGTDFYGYTF.

J is TRBJ2-7 and V is TRBV2; 9 bases map to TRBD1. Germline lookup yields CDR1 SNHLY and CDR2 FYNNEI. V was clipped by 8 bases and J by 4 bases; unmatched bases: 9. This CDR3 comprises 14 residues. The CDR3 nucleotides are TGTGCCAGCCTTTGGGACAGGGAGACTTACGAGCAGTACTTC. Encoded protein: CASLWDRETYEQYF.

This clone was seen a handful of times. CDR3 sequence (DNA): TGTGCCAGCAGCCGGGACAGGGGGGGCGAGCAGTACTTC. This codes for CASSRDRGGEQYF. J is TRBJ2-7 and V is TRBV9; 11 bases align to TRBD1. The V gene end was trimmed by 4 bases and the J gene end by 6 bases; junction bases not matched to a gene: 3. This CDR3 is built from 13 residues. Germline values: CDR1 SGDLS, CDR2 YYNGEE.

The chain uses TRBV9 and TRBJ2-2, with 9 bases lining up with TRBD1. This CDR3 is built from 15 residues. With 6 bases clipped from V and 2 bases from J, the junction kept 5 bases outside the gene matches. Germline CDR1 is SGDLS and CDR2 is YYNGEE. CDR3 DNA: TGTGCCAGCACCCCGGACAGGGGCAACACCGGGGAGCTGTTTTTT. Amino acid sequence: CASTPDRGNTGELFF.

The rearrangement uses TRBV15 and TRBJ1-1; possibly TRBD1 for D (5 bases). Germline V gene sequence: CDR1 LNHNV, CDR2 YYDKDF (reference sequence). The CDR3 is 14 residues long. V gave up 3 bases and J gave up 0 bases, with 8 bases separating them. DNA for the CDR3: TGTGCCACCAGCAGCACAGGCGTGAACACTGAAGCTTTCTTT. Its protein product is CATSSTGVNTEAFF.

This clone has just one count. J is TRBJ2-1 and V is TRBV19, with 8 bases lining up with TRBD1. V trimming: 10 bases; J trimming: 5 bases; junction bases outside the gene matches: 4. The CDR3 loop spans 12 amino acids. The V gene's germline CDR1 is LNHDA and CDR2 SQIVND (reference sequence). The CDR3 bases are TGTGCCAAGACAGGGGCGAACAATGAGCAGTTCTTC. It encodes CAKTGANNEQFF.

The V and J genes are TRBV5-4 and TRBJ2-1, with D perhaps matching TRBD1 (6 bases). The CDR3 covers 15 residues. CDR1 is SGHNT and CDR2 is YYREEE in the germline V gene (reference sequence). The V end lost 4 bases, the J end lost 0 bases, and 11 bases lay between the germline ends. The CDR3 bases are TGTGCCAGCAGCCGAGGGGGTAGCTCCTACAATGAGCAGTTCTTC. This gives the protein CASSRGGSSYNEQFF.

This chain links TRBV9 with TRBJ2-5; TRBD2 matches at 10 bases. CDR1 and CDR2 (germline): SGDLS, YYNGEE. V shed 2 bases, J shed 0 bases, and the junction held 1 base outside the gene matches. The CDR3 spans 15 residues. CDR3 amino acids: CASSVSGGHQETQYF. The CDR3 nucleotides read TGTGCCAGCAGCGTTAGCGGGGGGCACCAAGAGACCCAGTACTTC.

The chain is built from TRBV28 and TRBJ1-6; 9 bases are a match to TRBD1. The CDR3 runs to 19 residues. V was clipped by 2 bases and J by 0 bases; unmatched bases: 8. Germline loops: CDR1 MDHEN, CDR2 SYDVKM. For the CDR3, the DNA is TGTGCCAGCAGTTTAACCGGGACAGGGACAAGCTCCTATAATTCACCCCTCCACTTT. Protein product: CASSLTGTGTSSYNSPLHF.

Comment on this clone: A junction boundary mismatches the germline segment, possibly from a read error. The V call is TRBV7-9, the J call TRBJ1-1; no clear D. The CDR3 spans 12 residues. In germline, CDR1 is SEHNR, CDR2 FQNEAQ (reference sequence). The CDR3 sequence is CSSSLRMTEAFF. CDR3 sequence (DNA): TGTTCCAGCAGCTTACGTATGACTGAAGCTTTCTTT. The full variable domain, completed using reference TRBV7-9 and TRBJ1-1, is DTGVSQNPRHKITKRGQNVTFRCDPISEHNRLYWYRQTLGQGPEFLTYFQNEAQLEKSRLLSDRFSAERPKGSFSTLEIQRTEQGDSAMYLCSSSLRMTEAFFGQGTRLTVV.

The rearrangement links TRBV5-1 to TRBJ1-1; D gene ambiguous. Germline V CDR1 and CDR2: SGHRS, YFSETQ. This CDR3 has 13 amino acids. Deletions cut 1 base from V and 7 bases from J, with 11 bases between. The CDR3 protein is CASSLNFPGEAFF. The DNA for the CDR3 is TGCGCCAGCAGCTTGAATTTTCCCGGTGAAGCTTTCTTT.

The chain recombines TRBV10-3 with TRBJ1-3, with D perhaps TRBD1 (5 bases). Germline V gives CDR1 ENHRY, CDR2 SYGVKD. V lost 4 bases to trimming and J lost 0 bases, with 13 bases between them. The CDR3 runs to 16 residues. CDR3 sequence: CAISGLTADSGNTIYF. The CDR3 DNA reads TGTGCCATCAGTGGGTTGACAGCCGACTCTGGAAACACCATATATTTT.

This clone was counted only a few times. J is TRBJ1-6 and V is TRBV11-3; D is uncertain. This CDR3 spans 19 amino acids. V lost 5 bases to trimming and J lost 7 bases, with 27 bases between them. The germline CDR1 and CDR2 sequences are SGHNT and YENEEA. The CDR3 DNA reads as TGTGCCAGCAGCCCCCGTTACTGGACTGAGTCCTCCATCAATTCACCCCTCCACTTT. Amino acid sequence: CASSPRYWTESSINSPLHF.

V usage is TRBV29-1 and J usage is TRBJ2-7; 10 positions agree with TRBD1. J was trimmed by 6 bases and V by 4 bases; bases with no gene match: 12. The CDR3 spans 15 residues. From germline, CDR1 is SQVTM and CDR2 ANQGSEA. CDR3 residues: CSVGGIPGQGSEQYF. The CDR3 region has the DNA TGCAGCGTTGGAGGGATACCGGGACAGGGGAGCGAGCAGTACTTC.

The rearrangement links TRBV11-1 to TRBJ1-2; D unresolved. This CDR3 spans 14 amino acids. Trimming took 3 bases from V and 0 from J, leaving 8 bases between them. The germline V gene encodes CDR1 SGHAT and CDR2 FQDESV (reference sequence). CDR3 nucleotides: TGTGCCAGCAGCTTCTCCCGGGCTAACTATGGCTACACCTTC. Its translation is CASSFSRANYGYTF. The full variable domain, with the rest looked up from reference TRBV11-1 and TRBJ1-2, is EAEVAQSPRYKITEKSQAVAFWCDPISGHATLYWYRQILGQGPELLVQFQDESVVDDSQLPKDRFSAERLKGVDSTLKIQPAELGDSAMYLCASSFSRANYGYTFGSGTRLTVV.

CDR3 in DNA: TGTGCCAGCAGCTTGGCACACAGTAACACTGAAGCTTTCTTT. The encoded protein is CASSLAHSNTEAFF. This chain uses TRBV5-4 with TRBJ1-1; the D is unclear. Germline CDR1 and CDR2: SGHNT and YYREEE (reference sequence). Trimming shortened V by 0 bases and J by 2 bases, and 8 bases separated the two germline ends. This CDR3 is 14 amino acids long.